Shown below are 21 T cell receptor beta chains from a single sample sequenced in a study of cytomegalovirus exposure and HLA in healthy donors. Only in-frame clones appear in the TCRdb table, and some are missing; sequencing was by immunoSEQ multiplex PCR. The sample has 150,000 to 200,000 clones; approximately 86% are singletons. The sequenced sample consisted of PBMCs. The receptors originated from a woman under 30 in good health and CMV-seronegative.

This chain joins TRBV7-2 and TRBJ1-1; D is possibly TRBD1 (5 bases). Trimming cost V 6 bases and J 14 bases, with 13 bases left between them. Germline lookup yields CDR1 SGHTA and CDR2 FQGNSA. The length of the CDR3 is 10 residues. This CDR3 is CASSKNKGFF. The DNA for the CDR3 is TGTGCCAGCAGTAAGAATAAGGGGTTCTTT.

The chain is built from TRBV2 and TRBJ1-2, with TRBD1 matching 8 bases. Germline V gene sequence: CDR1 SNHLY, CDR2 FYNNEI. Unmatched junction bases numbered 6, after V lost 6 bases and J lost 3 bases. The CDR3 runs to 14 residues. CDR3 loop: CASRFQGADYGYTF. CDR3 in DNA: TGTGCCAGCAGGTTTCAGGGGGCCGACTATGGCTACACCTTC.

V gene TRBV4-1 combines with J gene TRBJ2-1; maybe TRBD2 (7 bases). Germline CDR1 MGHRA, CDR2 YSYEKL. V lost 3 bases and J lost 12, with 15 bases in between. The CDR3 totals 13 residues. The chain's CDR3 is CASSHGGADGQFF. The CDR3 nucleotides are TGCGCCAGCAGCCATGGGGGGGCTGATGGGCAGTTCTTC.

This clone appeared a single time. V gene TRBV15 combines with J gene TRBJ1-1; a possible D gene is TRBD1 (5 bases). The V gene lost 1 base and the J gene lost 4 bases, with 19 bases spanning the gap. Germline V gene data show CDR1 as LNHNV and CDR2 as YYDKDF (reference sequence). The CDR3 totals 17 residues. In nucleotides, the CDR3 is TGTGCCACCAGCAGAGGAAGTTTGAGTCGGGGGGGCACTGAAGCTTTCTTT. Residues: CATSRGSLSRGGTEAFF.

The rearrangement uses TRBV30 and TRBJ2-7; 8 nucleotides match TRBD2. The CDR3 length is 13 residues. Trimming took 3 bases from V and 11 from J; bases not matched to a gene: 12. The germline CDR1 and CDR2 sequences are GTSNPN and SVGIG (reference sequence). The CDR3 region is CAWSPRGGLGEYF. CDR3 bases: TGTGCCTGGAGCCCCCGGGGGGGCTTGGGGGAGTACTTC.

Only a few counts were recorded for this clone. The chain has TRBV11-2 and TRBJ1-4, with TRBD1 as a possible D gene (5 bases). Per germline, CDR1 SGHAT and CDR2 FQNNGV. This CDR3 is 15 amino acids long. V dropped 0 bases and J dropped 10 bases, with 15 bases sitting between them. CDR3 sequence: CASSLDWGEGVKLFF. CDR3 in DNA: TGTGCCAGCAGCTTAGATTGGGGGGAAGGAGTAAAACTGTTTTTT.

J is TRBJ1-3 and V is TRBV7-9, with TRBD1 identical over 9 bases. Germline assignment: CDR1 SEHNR and CDR2 FQNEAQ (reference sequence). CDR3 length: 17 amino acids. With 7 bases clipped from V and 2 bases from J, the junction kept 12 bases outside the gene matches. The CDR3 sequence is CASIPAPGQGAGNTIYF. CDR3 nucleotide sequence: TGTGCCAGCATCCCGGCCCCGGGACAGGGAGCTGGAAACACCATATATTTT.

About this clone: This CDR3 is also generated by other DNA sequences in the sample. The chain has TRBV5-1 and TRBJ2-5, with TRBD2 identical over 10 bases. This CDR3 has 15 residues. Germline trimming cut 0 bases from V and 5 bases from J; bases unmatched to any gene: 4. Germline V CDR1 and CDR2: SGHRS, YFSETQ. CDR3 in DNA: TGCGCCAGCAGCTTGGGAGCGGGGGGGCCCGAGACCCAGTACTTC. As protein: CASSLGAGGPETQYF.

V and J are TRBV7-9 and TRBJ1-1; the D gene is possibly TRBD1 (6 bases). V was clipped by 8 bases and J by 5 bases, with 18 bases between them. This CDR3 spans 14 amino acids. Germline V gene lookup returns CDR1 SEHNR and CDR2 FQNEAQ (reference sequence). In nucleotides, the CDR3 is TGTGCCAGCGGCCCCTACAGGGAAGAGACTGAAGCTTTCTTT. Protein sequence: CASGPYREETEAFF.

The chain combines TRBV19 with TRBJ2-1; 12 positions match TRBD2. The CDR3 is 18 amino acids. The V gene's germline CDR1 is LNHDA and CDR2 SQIVND (reference sequence). With V trimmed by 2 bases and J by 8 bases, 13 bases remained unmatched. The CDR3 nucleotides are TGTGCCAGTAGTATACGGGGACCTACTAGCGGGAGGCCAGATGAGCAGTTCTTC. Translating gives CASSIRGPTSGRPDEQFF.

The chain couples TRBV5-4 to TRBJ1-2; 7 bases agree with TRBD1. J was trimmed by 0 bases and V by 2 bases; bases with no gene match: 4. CDR3 length: 15 amino acids. In germline, CDR1 is SGHNT, CDR2 YYREEE (reference sequence). In DNA, the CDR3 is TGTGCCAGCAGCTTATCGGGACAGTCTAACTATGGCTACACCTTC. It translates to CASSLSGQSNYGYTF. Together with reference TRBV5-4 and TRBJ1-2, the CDR3 gives the full variable domain: ETGVTQSPTHLIKTRGQQVTLRCSSQSGHNTVSWYQQALGQGPQFIFQYYREEENGRGNFPPRFSGLQFPNYSSELNVNALELDDSALYLCASSLSGQSNYGYTFGSGTRLTVV.

The V gene is TRBV19, the J gene TRBJ1-1, with D uncertain. With 5 bases removed from V and 4 bases from J, the gap between germline ends came to 11 bases. The CDR3 has 13 residues. Germline CDR1 is LNHDA and CDR2 is SQIVND (reference sequence). The CDR3 sequence is CASSFGRRTEAFF. DNA of the CDR3: TGTGCCAGTAGTTTCGGGAGGCGCACTGAAGCTTTCTTT. Looking up the rest from reference TRBV19 and TRBJ1-1 gives the full variable domain: DGGITQSPKYLFRKEGQNVTLSCEQNLNHDAMYWYRQDPGQGLRLIYYSQIVNDFQKGDIAEGYSVSREKKESFPLTVTSAQKNPTAFYLCASSFGRRTEAFFGQGTRLTVV.

The gene calls are TRBV6-4 and TRBJ2-2; 9 positions agree with TRBD2. Trimming took 6 bases from V and 3 from J; bases not matched to a gene: 5. The CDR3 is made up of 15 amino acids. Germline values: CDR1 MRHNA, CDR2 SNTAGT. CDR3 in amino acids: CASSPAGGDTGELFF. The CDR3 nucleotides are TGTGCCAGCAGCCCCGCGGGAGGGGACACCGGGGAGCTGTTTTTT.

The V call is TRBV19, the J call TRBJ2-1; TRBD1 matches 8 bases. The CDR3 contains 15 residues. Germline V CDR1 and CDR2: LNHDA, SQIVND (reference sequence). V gave up 6 bases and J gave up 9 bases; unmatched junction bases: 13. The CDR3 sequence: CASRKTGASSIEQFF. The CDR3 nucleotides read TGTGCCAGTAGGAAGACAGGGGCCAGTAGTATTGAGCAGTTCTTC. Full variable domain (missing parts from reference TRBV19 and TRBJ2-1): DGGITQSPKYLFRKEGQNVTLSCEQNLNHDAMYWYRQDPGQGLRLIYYSQIVNDFQKGDIAEGYSVSREKKESFPLTVTSAQKNPTAFYLCASRKTGASSIEQFFGPGTRLTVL.

This chain links TRBV27 with TRBJ1-1, with a possible D match to TRBD1 (6 bases). Trimming took 5 bases from V and 0 from J, leaving 16 bases between them. This CDR3 region has 16 residues. Germline CDR1 reads MNHEY; CDR2 reads SMNVEV (reference sequence). This CDR3 reads CASSLTGQFMNTEAFF. In DNA, the CDR3 is TGTGCCAGCAGTCTAACAGGACAGTTTATGAACACTGAAGCTTTCTTT.

V gene TRBV5-4 combines with J gene TRBJ2-1; TRBD2 agrees at 8 bases. The CDR3 contains 12 residues. Unmatched junction bases numbered 2, after V lost 4 bases and J lost 8 bases. The germline CDR1 and CDR2 sequences are SGHNT and YYREEE (reference sequence). The CDR3 sequence: CASSPGGDEQFF. CDR3 DNA: TGTGCCAGCAGCCCGGGGGGGGATGAGCAGTTCTTC.

The rearrangement joins TRBV2 to TRBJ2-3; TRBD2 agrees at 10 bases. V lost 5 bases to trimming and J lost 0 bases; unmatched junction nucleotides: 5. The CDR3 has 16 amino acids. From germline, CDR1 is SNHLY and CDR2 FYNNEI. The DNA of the CDR3 is TGTGCCAGCAGTTCTGAACTAGCGGGGAGCACAGATACGCAGTATTTT. Translation gives CASSSELAGSTDTQYF. Filled out from reference TRBV2 and TRBJ2-3, the complete variable domain reads EPEVTQTPSHQVTQMGQEVILRCVPISNHLYFYWYRQILGQKVEFLVSFYNNEISEKSEIFDDQFSVERPDGSNFTLKIRSTKLEDSAMYFCASSSELAGSTDTQYFGPGTRLTVL.

The chain carries TRBV6-5 and TRBJ1-6; D call uncertain. Germline V gene sequence: CDR1 MNHEY, CDR2 SVGAGI. The CDR3 loop spans 13 amino acids. V lost 8 bases and J 7 bases, leaving 12 bases between the germline ends. CDR3 loop: CASSRGVNSPLHF. CDR3 bases: TGTGCCAGCTCCCGGGGAGTAAATTCACCCCTCCACTTT.

V and J are TRBV2 and TRBJ2-5; TRBD2 is a possible D gene (5 bases). The V gene lost 6 bases and the J gene lost 2 bases, with 10 bases spanning the gap. Germline lookup yields CDR1 SNHLY and CDR2 FYNNEI. This CDR3 has 13 residues. The CDR3 protein is CASSGEMQETQYF. The CDR3 bases are TGTGCCAGCAGCGGGGAAATGCAAGAGACCCAGTACTTC.

The chain links TRBV7-9 to TRBJ2-3, with D possibly being TRBD2 (6 bases). This CDR3 is built from 15 residues. V lost 0 bases, J lost 4 bases, and 11 bases lay in between. The germline CDR1 and CDR2 sequences are SEHNR and FQNEAQ (reference sequence). As DNA, the CDR3 is TGTGCCAGCAGCTTAGCGCGGGGAGGCGCAGATACGCAGTATTTT. Amino acids: CASSLARGGADTQYF.

This clone has just one count. V and J are TRBV7-3 and TRBJ2-7, with 10 bases fitting TRBD1. Germline CDR1 reads SGHTA; CDR2 reads FQGTGA. The V segment lost 4 bases and the J segment 6 bases; nucleotides outside the gene matches: 18. CDR3 size: 18 residues. The CDR3 region has the DNA TGTGCCAGCAGCTCCCGTAGCGTTCGGCCGACAGGGGGCTCCGAGCAGTACTTC. This codes for CASSSRSVRPTGGSEQYF.